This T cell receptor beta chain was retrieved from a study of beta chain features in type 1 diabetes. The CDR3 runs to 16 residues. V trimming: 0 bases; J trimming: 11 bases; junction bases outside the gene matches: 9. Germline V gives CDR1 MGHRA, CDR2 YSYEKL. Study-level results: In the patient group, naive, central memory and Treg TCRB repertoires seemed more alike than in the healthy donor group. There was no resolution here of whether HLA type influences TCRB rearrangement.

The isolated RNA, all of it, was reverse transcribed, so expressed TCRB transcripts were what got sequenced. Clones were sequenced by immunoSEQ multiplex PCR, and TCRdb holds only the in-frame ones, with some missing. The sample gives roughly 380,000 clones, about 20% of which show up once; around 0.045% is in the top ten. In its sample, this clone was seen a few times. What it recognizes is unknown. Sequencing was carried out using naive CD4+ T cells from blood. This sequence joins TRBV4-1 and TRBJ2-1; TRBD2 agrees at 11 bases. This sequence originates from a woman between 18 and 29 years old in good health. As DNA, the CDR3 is TGCGCCAGCAGCCAAGATAGGACTAGCGGGCCCTTTAAGCAGTTCTTC. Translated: CASSQDRTSGPFKQFF.